This T cell receptor (beta chain) originates from a study of blood T cell repertoires in COVID-19. Study-wide context: Whether acute or convalescent, the COVID-19 samples came from the United States, Italy and Spain. In each case, the material was cDNA or gDNA derived from T cells, B-cell-depleted T cells, or PBMCs.

The CDR3 has 12 amino acids. CDR1 and CDR2 from the germline V gene are MGHDK and SYGVNS. The V and J ends lost 7 bases and 9 bases, in that order; junction bases with no gene match: 6. In its sample, this clone was seen once. Under the authors' procedure: The authors estimated nucleated cell counts from reference gene primer amplification. Here immunoSEQ multiplex PCR was the method, and the copy in TCRdb shows in-frame clones only, minus some. That table gives V, J and clone size, and the DNA gave D and trimming. In the table there are about 55,000 clones, roughly 87% of which are singletons. Sequences were obtained from peripheral blood. This chain uses TRBV25-1 with TRBJ2-1; 7 bases fit TRBD2. The receptor was isolated from a man aged 35-49 years with COVID-19, enrolled during active disease. CDR3 DNA: TGTGCCAGCACGGGAGGTCCGGGTGAGCAGTTCTTC. Translating it yields CASTGGPGEQFF.